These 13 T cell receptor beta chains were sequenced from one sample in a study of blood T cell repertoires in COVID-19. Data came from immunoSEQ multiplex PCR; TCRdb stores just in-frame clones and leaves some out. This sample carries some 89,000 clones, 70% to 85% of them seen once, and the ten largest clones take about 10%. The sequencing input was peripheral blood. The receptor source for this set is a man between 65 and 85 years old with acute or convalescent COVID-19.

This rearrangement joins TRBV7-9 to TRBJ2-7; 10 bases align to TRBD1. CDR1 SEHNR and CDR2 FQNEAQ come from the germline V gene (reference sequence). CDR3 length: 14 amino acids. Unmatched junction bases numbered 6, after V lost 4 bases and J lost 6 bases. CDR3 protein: CASSSGTGVLEQYF. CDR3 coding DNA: TGTGCCAGCAGCTCCGGGACAGGGGTGCTCGAGCAGTACTTC.

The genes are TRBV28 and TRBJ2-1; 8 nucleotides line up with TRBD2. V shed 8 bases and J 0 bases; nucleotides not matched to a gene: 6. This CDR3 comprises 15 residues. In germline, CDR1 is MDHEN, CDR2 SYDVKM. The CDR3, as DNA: TGTGCCAGCCGAGCGGGGGCACTCTCCTACAATGAGCAGTTCTTC. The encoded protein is CASRAGALSYNEQFF. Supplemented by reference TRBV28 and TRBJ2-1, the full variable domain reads DVKVTQSSRYLVKRTGEKVFLECVQDMDHENMFWYRQDPGLGLRLIYFSYDVKMKEKGDIPEGYSVSREKKERFSLILESASTNQTSMYLCASRAGALSYNEQFFGPGTRLTVL.

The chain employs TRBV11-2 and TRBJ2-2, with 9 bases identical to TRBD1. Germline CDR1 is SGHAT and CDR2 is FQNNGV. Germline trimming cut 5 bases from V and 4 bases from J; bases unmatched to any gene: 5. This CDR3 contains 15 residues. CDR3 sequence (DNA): TGTGCCAGCAGCACCGGGACAGGGCTCACCGGGGAGCTGTTTTTT. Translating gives CASSTGTGLTGELFF.

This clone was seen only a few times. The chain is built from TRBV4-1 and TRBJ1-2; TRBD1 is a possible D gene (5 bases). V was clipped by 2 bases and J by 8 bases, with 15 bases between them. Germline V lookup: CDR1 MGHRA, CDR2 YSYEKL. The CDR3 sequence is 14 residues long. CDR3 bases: TGCGCCAGCAGCCAACCAACAGGTTCTCTGGGCTACACCTTC. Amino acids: CASSQPTGSLGYTF.

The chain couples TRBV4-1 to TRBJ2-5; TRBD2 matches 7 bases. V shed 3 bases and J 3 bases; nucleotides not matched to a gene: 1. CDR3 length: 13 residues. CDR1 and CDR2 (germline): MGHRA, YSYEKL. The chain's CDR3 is CASSHGLEETQYF. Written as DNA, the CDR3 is TGCGCCAGCAGCCACGGACTAGAAGAGACCCAGTACTTC.

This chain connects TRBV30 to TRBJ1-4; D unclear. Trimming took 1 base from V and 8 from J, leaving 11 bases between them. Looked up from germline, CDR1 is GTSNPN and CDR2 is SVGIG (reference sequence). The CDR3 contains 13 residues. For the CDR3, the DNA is TGTGCCTGGAGTGGCGGTGGAGTCGAAAAACTGTTTTTT. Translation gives CAWSGGGVEKLFF.

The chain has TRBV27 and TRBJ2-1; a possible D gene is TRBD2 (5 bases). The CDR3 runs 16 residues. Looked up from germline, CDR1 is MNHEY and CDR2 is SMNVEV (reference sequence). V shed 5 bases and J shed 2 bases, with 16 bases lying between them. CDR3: CASSPLVGSAYNEQFF. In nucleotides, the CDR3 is TGTGCCAGCAGTCCCCTGGTAGGGAGCGCCTACAATGAGCAGTTCTTC.

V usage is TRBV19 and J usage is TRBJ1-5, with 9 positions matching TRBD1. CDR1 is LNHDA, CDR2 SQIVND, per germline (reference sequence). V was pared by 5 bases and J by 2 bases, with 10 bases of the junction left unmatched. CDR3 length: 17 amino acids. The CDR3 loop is CASSPTDRGRGNQPQHF. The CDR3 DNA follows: TGTGCCAGTAGTCCTACGGACAGGGGCCGGGGCAATCAGCCCCAGCATTTT.

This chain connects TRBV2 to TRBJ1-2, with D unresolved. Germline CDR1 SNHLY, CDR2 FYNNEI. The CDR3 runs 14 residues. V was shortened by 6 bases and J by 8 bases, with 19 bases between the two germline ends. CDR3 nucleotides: TGTGCCAGCAGCCCACCTGGGAGGGAACTCGGCTACACCTTC. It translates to CASSPPGRELGYTF.

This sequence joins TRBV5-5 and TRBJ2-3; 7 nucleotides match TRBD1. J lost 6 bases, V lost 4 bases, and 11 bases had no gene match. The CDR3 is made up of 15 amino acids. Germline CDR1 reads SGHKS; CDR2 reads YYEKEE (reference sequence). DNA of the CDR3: TGTGCCAGCAGCCGTTTTACAGGGGAAAGGGATACGCAGTATTTT. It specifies CASSRFTGERDTQYF. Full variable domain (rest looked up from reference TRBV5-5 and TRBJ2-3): DAGVTQSPTHLIKTRGQQVTLRCSPISGHKSVSWYQQVLGQGPQFIFQYYEKEERGRGNFPDRFSARQFPNYSSELNVNALLLGDSALYLCASSRFTGERDTQYFGPGTRLTVL.

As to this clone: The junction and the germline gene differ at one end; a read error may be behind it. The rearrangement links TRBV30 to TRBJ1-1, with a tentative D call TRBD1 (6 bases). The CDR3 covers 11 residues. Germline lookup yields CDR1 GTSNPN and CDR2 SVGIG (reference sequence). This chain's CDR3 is CAWTDRIRMIF. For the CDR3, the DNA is TGTGCCTGGACCGACAGGATTCGGATGATATTT.

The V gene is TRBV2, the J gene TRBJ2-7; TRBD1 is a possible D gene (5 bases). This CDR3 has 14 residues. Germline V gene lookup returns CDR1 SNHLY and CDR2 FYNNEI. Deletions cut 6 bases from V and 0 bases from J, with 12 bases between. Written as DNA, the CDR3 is TGTGCCAGCAGACCCCGACAGAACTCCTACGAGCAGTACTTC. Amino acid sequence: CASRPRQNSYEQYF.

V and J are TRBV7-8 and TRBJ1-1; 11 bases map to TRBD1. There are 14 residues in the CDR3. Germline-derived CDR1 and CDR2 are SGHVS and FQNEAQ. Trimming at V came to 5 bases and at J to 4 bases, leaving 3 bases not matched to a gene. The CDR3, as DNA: TGTGCCAGCAGCCCGGGACAGGGGGGCACTGAAGCTTTCTTT. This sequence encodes CASSPGQGGTEAFF.